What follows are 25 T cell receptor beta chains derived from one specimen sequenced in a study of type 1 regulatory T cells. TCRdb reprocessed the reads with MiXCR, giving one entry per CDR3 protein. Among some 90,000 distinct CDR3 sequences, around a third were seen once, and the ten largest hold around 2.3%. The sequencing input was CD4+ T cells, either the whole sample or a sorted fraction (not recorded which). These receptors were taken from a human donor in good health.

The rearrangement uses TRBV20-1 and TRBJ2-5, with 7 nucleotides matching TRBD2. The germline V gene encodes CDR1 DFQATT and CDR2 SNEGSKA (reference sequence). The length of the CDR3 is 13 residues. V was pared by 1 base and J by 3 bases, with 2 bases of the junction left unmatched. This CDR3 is CSARVLAEETQYF. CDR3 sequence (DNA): TGCAGTGCTAGAGTCCTAGCGGAAGAGACCCAGTACTTC.

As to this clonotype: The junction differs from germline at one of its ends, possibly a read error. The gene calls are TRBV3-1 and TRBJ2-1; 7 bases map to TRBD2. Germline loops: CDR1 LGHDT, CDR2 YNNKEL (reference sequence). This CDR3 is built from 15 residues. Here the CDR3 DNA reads TGTGCCAGTAGCCAAGTTAATAGCGGGCTCAGGGAGCAGTTCTTC. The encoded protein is CASSQVNSGLREQFF.

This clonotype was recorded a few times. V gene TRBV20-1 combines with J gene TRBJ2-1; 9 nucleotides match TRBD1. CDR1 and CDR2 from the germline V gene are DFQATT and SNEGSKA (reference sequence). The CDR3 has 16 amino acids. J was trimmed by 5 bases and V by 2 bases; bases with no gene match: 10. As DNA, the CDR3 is TGCAGTGCTAGAACCCGGGACAGGGTTTTCCACAATGAGCAGTTCTTC. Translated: CSARTRDRVFHNEQFF.

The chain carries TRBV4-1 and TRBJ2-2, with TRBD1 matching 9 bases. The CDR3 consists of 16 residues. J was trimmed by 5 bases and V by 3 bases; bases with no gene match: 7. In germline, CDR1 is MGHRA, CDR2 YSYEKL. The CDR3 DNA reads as TGCGCCAGCAGCCAGACCCGGGACAGGGTGACCGGGGAGCTGTTTTTT. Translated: CASSQTRDRVTGELFF.

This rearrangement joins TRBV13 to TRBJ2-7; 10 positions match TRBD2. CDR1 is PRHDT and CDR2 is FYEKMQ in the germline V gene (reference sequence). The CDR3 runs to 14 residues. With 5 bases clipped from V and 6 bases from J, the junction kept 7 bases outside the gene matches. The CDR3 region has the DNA TGTGCCAGCAGCGGGAGCGGGAGGGGTGGCGAGCAGTACTTC. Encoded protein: CASSGSGRGGEQYF.

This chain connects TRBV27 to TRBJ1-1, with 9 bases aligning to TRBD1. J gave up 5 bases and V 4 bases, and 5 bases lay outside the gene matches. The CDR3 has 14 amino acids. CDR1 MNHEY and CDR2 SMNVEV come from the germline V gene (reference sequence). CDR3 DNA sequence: TGTGCCAGCAGTTGGGACAGGGAGGCAACTGAAGCTTTCTTT. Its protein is CASSWDREATEAFF.

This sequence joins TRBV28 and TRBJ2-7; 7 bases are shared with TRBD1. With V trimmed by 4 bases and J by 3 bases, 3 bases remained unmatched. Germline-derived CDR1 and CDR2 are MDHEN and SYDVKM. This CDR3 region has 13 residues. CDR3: CASSSGQFYEQYF. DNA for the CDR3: TGTGCCAGCAGTTCGGGACAGTTCTACGAGCAGTACTTC.

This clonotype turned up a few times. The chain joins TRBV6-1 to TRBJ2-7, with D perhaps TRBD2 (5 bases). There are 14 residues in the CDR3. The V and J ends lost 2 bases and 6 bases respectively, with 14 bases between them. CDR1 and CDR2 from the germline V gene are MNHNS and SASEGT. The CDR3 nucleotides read TGTGCCAGCAGTGAACTTGCGGGCCGGAGCGAGCAGTACTTC. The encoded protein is CASSELAGRSEQYF.

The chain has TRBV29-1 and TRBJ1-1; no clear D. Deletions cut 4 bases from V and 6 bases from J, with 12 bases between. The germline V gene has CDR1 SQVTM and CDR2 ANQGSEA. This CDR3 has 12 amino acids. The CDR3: CSVVSGYAEAFF. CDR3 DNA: TGCAGCGTTGTATCGGGGTACGCTGAAGCTTTCTTT.

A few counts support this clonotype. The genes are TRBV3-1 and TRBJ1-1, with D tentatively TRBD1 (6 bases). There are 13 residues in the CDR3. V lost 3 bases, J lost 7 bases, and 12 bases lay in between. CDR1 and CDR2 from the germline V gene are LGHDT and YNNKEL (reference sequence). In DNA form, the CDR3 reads TGTGCCAGCAGCCAGACAGCACAGGGTGAAGCTTTCTTT. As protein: CASSQTAQGEAFF. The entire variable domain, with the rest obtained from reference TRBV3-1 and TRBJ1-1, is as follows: DTAVSQTPKYLVTQMGNDKSIKCEQNLGHDTMYWYKQDSKKFLKIMFSYNNKELIINETVPNRFSPKSPDKAHLNLHINSLELGDSAVYFCASSQTAQGEAFFGQGTRLTVV.

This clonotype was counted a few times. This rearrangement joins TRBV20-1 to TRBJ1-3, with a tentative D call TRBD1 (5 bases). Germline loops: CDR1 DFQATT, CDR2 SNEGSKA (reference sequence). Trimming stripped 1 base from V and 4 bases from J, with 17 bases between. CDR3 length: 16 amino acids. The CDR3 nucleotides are TGCAGTGCTAGAGCCGGATCTCAGGGTATCGGAAACACCATATATTTT. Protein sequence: CSARAGSQGIGNTIYF.

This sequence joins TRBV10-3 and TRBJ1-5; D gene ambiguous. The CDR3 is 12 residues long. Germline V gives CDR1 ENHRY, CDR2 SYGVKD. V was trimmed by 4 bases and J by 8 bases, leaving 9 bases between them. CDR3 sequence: CAISGADEPQHF. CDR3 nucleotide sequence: TGTGCCATCAGTGGGGCGGATGAGCCCCAGCATTTT.

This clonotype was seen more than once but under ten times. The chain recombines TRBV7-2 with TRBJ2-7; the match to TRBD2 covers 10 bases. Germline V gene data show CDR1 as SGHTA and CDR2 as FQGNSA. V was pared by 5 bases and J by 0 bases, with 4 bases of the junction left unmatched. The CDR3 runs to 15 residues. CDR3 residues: CASSGTSAFSYEQYF. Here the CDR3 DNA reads TGTGCCAGCAGCGGGACTAGCGCCTTCTCCTACGAGCAGTACTTC.

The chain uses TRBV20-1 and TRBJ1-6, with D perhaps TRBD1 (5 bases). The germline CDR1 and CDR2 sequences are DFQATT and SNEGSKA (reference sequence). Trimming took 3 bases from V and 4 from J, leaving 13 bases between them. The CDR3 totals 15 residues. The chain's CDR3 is CSARKGEAYNSPLHF. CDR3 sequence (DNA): TGCAGTGCTAGGAAAGGGGAGGCGTATAATTCACCCCTCCACTTT.

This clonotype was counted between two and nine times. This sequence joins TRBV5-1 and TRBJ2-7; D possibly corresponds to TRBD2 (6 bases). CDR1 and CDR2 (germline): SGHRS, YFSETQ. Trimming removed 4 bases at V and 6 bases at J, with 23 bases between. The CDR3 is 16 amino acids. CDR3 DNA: TGCGCCAGCAGCCGGGACTGGATCCTCGGGTCTTCCGAGCAGTACTTC. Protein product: CASSRDWILGSSEQYF. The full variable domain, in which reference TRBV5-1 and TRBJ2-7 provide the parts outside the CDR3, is KAGVTQTPRYLIKTRGQQVTLSCSPISGHRSVSWYQQTPGQGLQFLFEYFSETQRNKGNFPGRFSGRQFSNSRSEMNVSTLELGDSALYLCASSRDWILGSSEQYFGPGTRLTVT.

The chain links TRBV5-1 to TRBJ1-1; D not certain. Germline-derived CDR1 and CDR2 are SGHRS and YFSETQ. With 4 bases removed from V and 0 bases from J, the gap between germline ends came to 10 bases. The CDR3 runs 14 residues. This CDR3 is CASSPSSLNTEAFF. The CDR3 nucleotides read TGCGCCAGCAGCCCGAGCAGTTTGAACACTGAAGCTTTCTTT.

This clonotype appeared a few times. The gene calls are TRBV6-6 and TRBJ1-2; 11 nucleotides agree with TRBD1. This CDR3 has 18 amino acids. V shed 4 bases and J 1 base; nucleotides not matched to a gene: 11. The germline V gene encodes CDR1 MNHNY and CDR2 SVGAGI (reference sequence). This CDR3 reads CASSLFGQGAWGNYGYTF. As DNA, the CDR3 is TGTGCCAGCAGTTTGTTCGGACAGGGGGCTTGGGGTAACTATGGCTACACCTTC.

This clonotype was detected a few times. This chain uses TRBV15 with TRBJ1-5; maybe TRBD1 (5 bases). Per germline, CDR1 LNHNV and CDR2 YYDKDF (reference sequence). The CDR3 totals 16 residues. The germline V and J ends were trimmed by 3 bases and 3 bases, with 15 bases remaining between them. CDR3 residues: CATSSPTGTYNQPQHF. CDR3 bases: TGTGCCACCAGCAGCCCTACCGGGACTTACAATCAGCCCCAGCATTTT.

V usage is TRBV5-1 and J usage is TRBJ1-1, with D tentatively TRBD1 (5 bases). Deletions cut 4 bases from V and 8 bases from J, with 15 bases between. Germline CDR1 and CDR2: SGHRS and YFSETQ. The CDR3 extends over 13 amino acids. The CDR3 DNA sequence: TGCGCCAGCAGCCTGGGGGGGGTTTCGGAAGCTTTCTTT. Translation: CASSLGGVSEAFF.

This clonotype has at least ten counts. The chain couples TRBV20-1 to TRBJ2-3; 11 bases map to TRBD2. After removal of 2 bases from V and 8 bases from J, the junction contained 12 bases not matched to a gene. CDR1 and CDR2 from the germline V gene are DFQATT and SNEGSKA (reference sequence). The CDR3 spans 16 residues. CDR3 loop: CSARPPTSGTQGTQYF. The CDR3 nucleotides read TGCAGTGCTAGACCGCCGACTAGCGGGACACAGGGTACGCAGTATTTT.

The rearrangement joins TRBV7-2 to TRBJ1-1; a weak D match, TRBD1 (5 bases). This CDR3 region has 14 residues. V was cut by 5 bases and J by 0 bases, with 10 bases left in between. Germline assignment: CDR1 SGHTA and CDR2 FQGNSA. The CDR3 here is CASSPSGVNTEAFF. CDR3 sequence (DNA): TGTGCCAGCAGCCCCTCGGGGGTGAACACTGAAGCTTTCTTT.

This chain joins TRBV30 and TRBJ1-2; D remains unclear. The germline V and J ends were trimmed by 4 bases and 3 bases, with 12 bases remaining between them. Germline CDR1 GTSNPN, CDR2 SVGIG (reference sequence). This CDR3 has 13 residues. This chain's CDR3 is CAWNNEGYYGYTF. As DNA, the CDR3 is TGTGCCTGGAACAATGAGGGCTACTATGGCTACACCTTC.

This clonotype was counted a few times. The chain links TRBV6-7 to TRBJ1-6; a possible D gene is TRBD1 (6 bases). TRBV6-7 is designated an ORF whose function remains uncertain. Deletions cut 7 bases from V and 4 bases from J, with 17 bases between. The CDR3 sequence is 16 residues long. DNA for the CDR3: TGTGCCAGCACCACGCATCCGGACAGATATAATTCACCCCTCCACTTT. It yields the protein CASTTHPDRYNSPLHF.

For the CDR3, the DNA is TGTGCCAGCAGCGTTAGCGGGAGGAGGGACGAGCAGTACTTC. This codes for CASSVSGRRDEQYF. The genes are TRBV11-2 and TRBJ2-7, with 10 bases fitting TRBD2. CDR1 and CDR2 (germline): SGHAT, FQNNGV. The CDR3 is 14 amino acids. The J segment lost 5 bases and the V segment lost 5 bases, leaving 6 bases of the junction unmatched.

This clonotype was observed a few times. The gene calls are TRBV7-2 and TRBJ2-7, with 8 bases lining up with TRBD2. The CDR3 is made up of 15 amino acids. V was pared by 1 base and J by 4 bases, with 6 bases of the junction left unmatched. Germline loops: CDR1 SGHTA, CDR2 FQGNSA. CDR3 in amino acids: CASSLGTTSAYEQYF. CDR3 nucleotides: TGTGCCAGCAGCTTAGGAACGACTAGCGCGTACGAGCAGTACTTC.